This T cell receptor beta chain stems from a study of blood T cells in healthy people across ages. A second PCR, run for about 7 to 12 cycles, used a sample-barcoded 5' primer plus a J-beta primer mix. Via MiXCR, TCRdb re-called the 5' RACE reads, giving one row per CDR3 protein. The sample has roughly 2 million distinct CDR3 sequences, about 50% seen once. Germline values: CDR1 WNHNN, CDR2 SYGVQD (reference sequence). The length of the CDR3 is 13 residues. Regarding this clonotype: Its antigen is undetermined. A read error may produce the germline difference seen at one junction end.

Study results and limitations: Percentage of naive T cells showed a strong correlation with TCR beta diversity.

The receptor was isolated from a woman in her thirties or forties in good health. The sample was blood. V gene TRBV10-1 combines with J gene TRBJ2-1; no clear D. The J call is doubtful: the DNA matches TRBJ2-7 better. CDR3 nucleotides: TGCGCCAACAGTGAGCCAGGTACCTACGAGCAGTACTTC. Its protein product is CANSEPGTYEQYF.